Sequencing of this T cell receptor beta chain was carried out in a study of molecular identifiers for immune sequencing clone quantification (dated by TCRdb to 2016 to 2018). Concerning the study at large: For a replicate experiment, RNA from roughly 20,000 or 100,000 naive CD8 T cells was divided into five aliquots, and four of the five aliquots were sequenced. This methods study used CD8 T cells to benchmark TCR RNA copy counting and molecular-identifier clustering-based TCR repertoire sequencing (MIDCIRS). Study-wide findings and limitations: In CMV-specific effector cells, over 98% of molecules were held by clones above 20 RNA copies, whereas under 1% of molecules were held by such clones in naive cells. Highly expanded clone sizes could be underestimated because identical TCR molecules may share a barcode. Spiked-in Jurkat TCR RNA equal to a single cell's worth was reported to be detectable even within 1,100,000 naive CD8 T cells. Naive libraries contained spiked-in Jurkat TCR RNA (approximately ten copies' worth), which is not part of the donor repertoire. Without barcode sub-clustering, chimeric consensus sequences inflated TCR diversity; chimeras reached as high as 47%. Modeling indicated around 3 TCR RNA copies recovered per cell, compared with 7.5 to 10 by digital PCR, which implies a capture efficiency of around 30%.

Naive CD8 T cell libraries were made from roughly 18,000 to 920,000 sorted cells using 10%, 30% or 50% of purified RNA. Naive CD8 T cells were FACS-sorted as CD8+CD4-CCR7+CD45RA+ on a BD FACSAria II into RLT Plus buffer. Roughly nine TCR copies' worth of Jurkat RNA were spiked into about 20,000-1,100,000 naive CD8 T cell samples to test detection sensitivity. CD8 T cells were enriched using RosetteSep CD8+ T Cell Enrichment Cocktail and Ficoll-Paque, and the enriched cells then underwent ACK red cell lysis. This clonotype turned up a few times. Its antigen is currently not known. No base quality information exists; no much larger clone differs at one position. Library method: PCR. Data came from a NextSeq 500. Bulk TCR libraries were generated as previously described, with the TCR primers listed in Table S5 used. Total RNA was purified with the Qiagen AllPrep DNA/RNA kit. Reads from multiple sequencing runs of the same library were pooled before analysis. In the source study's methods: Only reads with exact TCR constant sequence were kept, trimmed to 150 nt, and grouped by their 12-nt molecular barcodes. Reads within each barcode group were sub-clustered using a 15% Levenshtein threshold, and quality-weighted consensus sequences were constructed for each RNA molecule. Non-functional sequences were excluded, and lower-count sequences lying one edit away from another sequence were also excluded. Based on a fit of two negative binomial distributions, barcode sub-clusters having less than 20% of the maximum read count were discarded. TCRdb reanalyzed the raw reads on its own, using fastp at Q25 for trimming and MiXCR for clone calling, and kept in-frame beta chains. Identical CDR3 proteins give one entry, which carries the most common genes and DNA. The V and J calls were determined by TCRdb, not by the authors. The sample has roughly 630,000 distinct CDR3 sequences on record, roughly 27% of them singletons. About 0.84% of the sample is taken by the ten largest.

The CDR3 spans 14 residues, from the cysteine through the phenylalanine. Of the read, only the CDR3 DNA is kept; its 42 bases are in frame from base 1. The germline V gene supplies CDR1 MNHEY and CDR2 SVGEGT. At the junction V is shortened by 0 bases and J by 2 bases, with 6 bases in between. This receptor was identified in a human donor in good health. Some libraries in this study had Jurkat cell RNA spiked in. Material for sequencing was naive CD8+ T cells from blood, with Jurkat cell RNA spiked in. The meaning of the sample's cell subset or site label: FACS-sorted CD8+CD4-CCR7+CD45RA+ naive T cells. The receptor chain draws on TRBV6-2 or TRBV6-3 and TRBJ2-3, with no D gene named confidently. At the DNA level, the sequence is TGTGCCAGCAGTTACTCAACCCTCACAGATACGCAGTATTTT. Its product reads: CASSYSTLTDTQYF.